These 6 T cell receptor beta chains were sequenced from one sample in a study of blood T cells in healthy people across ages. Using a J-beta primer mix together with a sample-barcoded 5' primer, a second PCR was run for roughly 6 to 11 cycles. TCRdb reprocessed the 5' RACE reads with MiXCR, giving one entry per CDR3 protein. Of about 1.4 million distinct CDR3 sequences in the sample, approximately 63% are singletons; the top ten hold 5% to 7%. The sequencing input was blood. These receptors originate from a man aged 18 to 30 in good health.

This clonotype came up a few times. CDR3 protein: CASSLPELSPYGYTF. CDR3 bases: TGTGCCAGCAGTCTCCCAGAACTTTCCCCCTATGGCTACACCTTC. The chain carries TRBV12-3 or TRBV12-4 and TRBJ1-2; D ambiguous. This CDR3 is 15 amino acids long. Trimming stripped 5 bases from V and 4 bases from J, with 17 bases between.

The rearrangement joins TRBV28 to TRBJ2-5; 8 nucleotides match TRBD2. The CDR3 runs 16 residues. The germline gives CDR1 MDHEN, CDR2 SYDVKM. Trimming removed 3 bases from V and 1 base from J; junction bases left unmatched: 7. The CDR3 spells CASSFSGGTAQETQYF. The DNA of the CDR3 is TGTGCCAGCAGTTTCTCGGGAGGGACCGCCCAAGAGACCCAGTACTTC.

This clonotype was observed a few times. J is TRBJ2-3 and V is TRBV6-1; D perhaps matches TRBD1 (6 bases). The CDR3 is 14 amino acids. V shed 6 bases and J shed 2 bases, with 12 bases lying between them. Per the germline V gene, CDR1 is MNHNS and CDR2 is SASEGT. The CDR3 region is CASSRTDSTDTQYF. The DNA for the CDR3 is TGTGCCAGCAGCAGGACAGATTCCACAGATACGCAGTATTTT.

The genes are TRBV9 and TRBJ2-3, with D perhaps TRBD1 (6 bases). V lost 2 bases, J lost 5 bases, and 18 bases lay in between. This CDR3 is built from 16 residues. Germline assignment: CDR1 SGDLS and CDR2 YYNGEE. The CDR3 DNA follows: TGTGCCAGCAGCGTTCCGGGGACAAGACGTGGAGATACGCAGTATTTT. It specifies CASSVPGTRRGDTQYF.

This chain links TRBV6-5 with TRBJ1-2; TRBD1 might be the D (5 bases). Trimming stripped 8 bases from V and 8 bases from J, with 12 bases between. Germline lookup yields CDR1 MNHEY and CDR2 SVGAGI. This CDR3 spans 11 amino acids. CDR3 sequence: CASGAPIGYTF. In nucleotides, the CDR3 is TGTGCCAGCGGGGCCCCCATCGGCTACACCTTC.

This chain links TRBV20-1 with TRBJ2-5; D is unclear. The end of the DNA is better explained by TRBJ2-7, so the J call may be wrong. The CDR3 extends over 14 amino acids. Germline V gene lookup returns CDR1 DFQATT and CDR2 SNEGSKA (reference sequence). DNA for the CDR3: TGCAGTGCTAGAGGCTACCTTGACTCCTACGAGCAGTACTTC. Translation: CSARGYLDSYEQYF.